The 20 T cell receptor beta chains listed next were all sequenced from one sample in a study of blood T cell repertoires in COVID-19. Sequenced by immunoSEQ multiplex PCR; TCRdb stores in-frame clones only, minus some. The data hold over 65,000 clones, with 75% to 90% observed a single time. The sequencing sample was made of peripheral blood. Receptors were obtained from a man younger than 40 with acute or convalescent COVID-19.

For the CDR3, the DNA is TGTGCCTTACAGGGTGCGGGAGGAGGCCGCGAGCAGTACTTC. Translating it yields CALQGAGGGREQYF. J is TRBJ2-7 and V is TRBV30; 8 bases map to TRBD2. The germline gives CDR1 GTSNPN, CDR2 SVGIG (reference sequence). The junction had 14 bases not matched to a gene; V was cut back by 7 bases and J by 6 bases. CDR3 length: 14 residues. Based on the CDR3 plus reference TRBV30 and TRBJ2-7, the full variable domain is SQTIHQWPATLVQPVGSPLSLECTVEGTSNPNLYWYRQAAGRGLQLLFYSVGIGQISSEVPQNLSASRPQDRQFILSSKKLLLSDSGFYLCALQGAGGGREQYFGPGTRLTVT.

This clone was detected a few times. The chain carries TRBV4-2 and TRBJ2-4; TRBD2 aligns across 8 bases. The CDR3 covers 17 residues. Trimming took 3 bases from V and 0 from J; bases not matched to a gene: 7. Germline V CDR1 and CDR2: LGHNA, YNFKEQ. This CDR3 is CASSQVTSGLAKNIQYF. In DNA, the CDR3 is TGTGCCAGCAGCCAGGTCACTAGCGGACTAGCCAAAAACATTCAGTACTTC.

The rearrangement uses TRBV7-8 and TRBJ2-2; tentative D call: TRBD2 (5 bases). Germline V gene sequence: CDR1 SGHVS, CDR2 FQNEAQ. The CDR3 has 15 amino acids. The V and J ends lost 5 bases and 2 bases respectively, with 12 bases between them. As DNA, the CDR3 is TGTGCCAGCAGCCCGGACTGGGGAAACACCGGGGAGCTGTTTTTT. Its protein is CASSPDWGNTGELFF.

This clone was picked up one time. V usage is TRBV7-7 and J usage is TRBJ2-2, with D unclear. V was cut by 5 bases and J by 2 bases, with 6 bases left in between. Germline V gene lookup returns CDR1 SSHAT and CDR2 FNYEAQ (reference sequence). The length of the CDR3 is 13 residues. The CDR3 DNA is TGTGCCAGCAGCCGACAAAACACCGGGGAGCTGTTTTTT. Its translation is CASSRQNTGELFF.

This sequence joins TRBV28 and TRBJ1-5, with D maybe TRBD1 (6 bases). V lost 7 bases, J lost 5 bases, and 15 bases lay in between. Germline V gives CDR1 MDHEN, CDR2 SYDVKM. The CDR3 has 14 residues. The CDR3 coding sequence is TGTGCCAGCAAGGTACAGGGCAGGGATCAGCCCCAGCATTTT. It specifies CASKVQGRDQPQHF.

This clone showed up just a few times. The chain joins TRBV28 to TRBJ2-7, with D tentatively TRBD1 (6 bases). The CDR3 extends over 14 amino acids. Germline CDR1 reads MDHEN; CDR2 reads SYDVKM. V lost 5 bases, J lost 3 bases, and 14 bases lay in between. The CDR3 spells CASSTIGTNYEQYF. DNA for the CDR3: TGTGCCAGCAGTACGATCGGGACAAACTACGAGCAGTACTTC.

This clone has only a few counts. The chain links TRBV14 to TRBJ2-7; D is unclear. V was clipped by 0 bases and J by 0 bases, with 9 bases between them. The CDR3 runs to 15 residues. Germline CDR1 SGHDN, CDR2 FVKESK. DNA of the CDR3: TGTGCCAGCAGCCAAGATTGGGCTGCCTCCTACGAGCAGTACTTC. This translates into CASSQDWAASYEQYF.

This chain uses TRBV6-5 with TRBJ2-1; TRBD2 is a possible D gene (5 bases). V was trimmed by 5 bases and J by 4 bases, leaving 15 bases between them. CDR1 and CDR2 (germline): MNHEY, SVGAGI. This CDR3 spans 15 amino acids. CDR3 residues: CASSRGFAQYNEQFF. The CDR3 DNA follows: TGTGCCAGCAGTCGGGGATTCGCCCAATACAATGAGCAGTTCTTC.

The rearrangement links TRBV2 to TRBJ2-7, with a weak D call TRBD1 (5 bases). V was cut by 2 bases and J by 2 bases, with 10 bases left in between. CDR3 length: 14 residues. The germline gives CDR1 SNHLY, CDR2 FYNNEI. The CDR3 DNA follows: TGTGCCAGCAGTGAACAGGGTCAGACCTACGAGCAGTACTTC. It encodes CASSEQGQTYEQYF. The full variable domain, in which reference TRBV2 and TRBJ2-7 provide the parts outside the CDR3, is EPEVTQTPSHQVTQMGQEVILRCVPISNHLYFYWYRQILGQKVEFLVSFYNNEISEKSEIFDDQFSVERPDGSNFTLKIRSTKLEDSAMYFCASSEQGQTYEQYFGPGTRLTVT.

The J gene is TRBJ1-5, the V gene TRBV28; D remains unclear. The CDR3 runs to 12 residues. V gave up 11 bases and J gave up 7 bases, with 15 bases separating them. Germline CDR1 reads MDHEN; CDR2 reads SYDVKM. The CDR3 loop is CASQVGTQPQHF. CDR3 nucleotide sequence: TGTGCCTCCCAGGTGGGTACCCAGCCCCAGCATTTT.

J is TRBJ2-1 and V is TRBV19, with 9 bases fitting TRBD2. The CDR3 totals 14 residues. J gave up 6 bases and V 5 bases, and 5 bases lay outside the gene matches. Per germline, CDR1 LNHDA and CDR2 SQIVND (reference sequence). For the CDR3, the DNA is TGTGCCAGTAGTGTCCTAGCGGGGAGCAATGAGCAGTTCTTC. Its translation is CASSVLAGSNEQFF.

The rearrangement links TRBV6-6 to TRBJ1-5; D is possibly TRBD1 (5 bases). CDR1 and CDR2 from the germline V gene are MNHNY and SVGAGI (reference sequence). Trimming took off 1 base at V and 6 bases at J, with 10 bases between the two ends. CDR3 length: 14 amino acids. DNA for the CDR3: TGTGCCAGCAGTTACTTGACAGCGAGTCAGCCCCAGCATTTT. Translating it yields CASSYLTASQPQHF.

The CDR3 DNA sequence: TGTGCCAGCAGCCAAGAAGTCAGCGTGAACACCGGGGAGCTGTTTTTT. As protein: CASSQEVSVNTGELFF. This chain connects TRBV4-2 to TRBJ2-2; no reliable D call. Germline lookup yields CDR1 LGHNA and CDR2 YNFKEQ. Trimming removed 0 bases from V and 1 base from J, with 9 bases in between. The CDR3 spans 16 residues.

This clone has only one observation. The CDR3 loop reads CATSDTTGLANTGELFF. In DNA form, the CDR3 reads TGTGCCACCAGTGATACTACAGGGCTTGCGAACACCGGGGAGCTGTTTTTT. The chain combines TRBV24-1 with TRBJ2-2; tentative D call: TRBD1 (6 bases). Trimming pared 3 bases from V and 0 bases from J, leaving 13 bases between. The CDR3 has 17 residues. CDR1 and CDR2 from the germline V gene are KGHDR and SFDVKD.

On this clone: A junction boundary mismatches the germline segment, possibly from a read error. The chain is built from TRBV7-3 and TRBJ2-3; D unclear. The CDR3 consists of 13 residues. The germline gives CDR1 SGHTA, CDR2 FQGTGA. The CDR3 nucleotides are TGTACCAGCAGCCTCCGGGGCACAGATACGCAGTATTTT. It is translated as CTSSLRGTDTQYF.

The rearrangement links TRBV13 to TRBJ2-3; 11 positions match TRBD2. V was clipped by 5 bases and J by 1 base; unmatched bases: 2. Germline V gene lookup returns CDR1 PRHDT and CDR2 FYEKMQ (reference sequence). The length of the CDR3 is 15 residues. The DNA for the CDR3 is TGTGCCAGCAGCGGTAGCGGGAGGGGCACAGATACGCAGTATTTT. Its protein product is CASSGSGRGTDTQYF. Based on the CDR3 plus reference TRBV13 and TRBJ2-3, the full variable domain is AAGVIQSPRHLIKEKRETATLKCYPIPRHDTVYWYQQGPGQDPQFLISFYEKMQSDKGSIPDRFSAQQFSDYHSELNMSSLELGDSALYFCASSGSGRGTDTQYFGPGTRLTVL.

The chain uses TRBV4-1 and TRBJ2-7; TRBD2 matches 10 bases. V lost 2 bases to trimming and J lost 7 bases; unmatched junction nucleotides: 17. CDR1 and CDR2 (germline): MGHRA, YSYEKL. The length of the CDR3 is 18 residues. CDR3 nucleotide sequence: TGCGCCAGCAGCCAAAGGGGTGGAGCGGGAGGGCCACCGGGGGAGCAGTACTTC. Encoded protein: CASSQRGGAGGPPGEQYF.

V is TRBV6-5 and J is TRBJ2-5; TRBD2 matches 7 bases. The CDR3 length is 14 residues. The trim removed 7 bases at V and 1 base at J, leaving 6 bases unmatched. Germline values: CDR1 MNHEY, CDR2 SVGAGI. The CDR3 DNA reads as TGTGCCAGCACCACGTGGGGGGGCCAAGAGACCCAGTACTTC. Translating gives CASTTWGGQETQYF.

The genes are TRBV9 and TRBJ2-1; the match to TRBD2 covers 9 bases. This CDR3 region has 14 residues. J gave up 10 bases and V 2 bases, and 7 bases lay outside the gene matches. Germline CDR1 reads SGDLS; CDR2 reads YYNGEE. The CDR3, as DNA: TGTGCCAGCAGCGTTAGCGGGAGCGTCTACGAGCAGTTCTTC. It translates to CASSVSGSVYEQFF.

J is TRBJ2-1 and V is TRBV6-5, with D possibly TRBD2 on 5 matching bases. This CDR3 spans 13 amino acids. CDR1 and CDR2 (germline): MNHEY, SVGAGI. Trimming stripped 2 bases from V and 7 bases from J, with 9 bases between. CDR3 bases: TGTGCCAGCAGTTACCGGACGGGGAATGAGCAGTTCTTC. Translating gives CASSYRTGNEQFF.